This TCR beta chain was recovered during a study of blood T cell repertoires in COVID-19. Study context: Material from acute and convalescent COVID-19 was sourced from the United States, Italy and Spain. Nucleic acid was either cDNA or gDNA, and it came from T cells, B-cell-depleted T cells, or PBMCs.

Original processing methods: Amplification of reference gene primers provided the estimated nucleated cell counts. Some clones are missing from TCRdb's copy, which holds only in-frame ones; the method was immunoSEQ multiplex PCR. The V and J calls and clone size were taken over from that table, and D and trimming were inferred from the DNA. The sample records 50,000 to 75,000 clones, about 90% being singletons. Germline V gene data show CDR1 as SGHTA and CDR2 as FQGTGA. The V segment lost 0 bases and the J segment 5 bases; nucleotides outside the gene matches: 5. There are 15 residues in the CDR3. This rearrangement joins TRBV7-3 to TRBJ1-1, with 8 positions matching TRBD1. The TCR sequence derives from a man of 80 years or more in a cohort sampled during active COVID-19. The sample taken for sequencing was peripheral blood. CDR3 sequence reads: CASSLTGRGLTEAFF. The CDR3 bases are TGTGCCAGCAGCTTAACTGGCAGGGGGCTTACTGAAGCTTTCTTT.